The sequence of this T cell receptor beta chain was determined in a study of T cell responses to AZD1222 COVID-19 vaccine. About this clone itself: Its target is not known.

CDR3 length equals 15 residues. CDR1 and CDR2 from the germline V gene are SEHNR and FQNEAQ (reference sequence). V lost 5 bases, J lost 2 bases, and 3 bases stayed unmatched. Points from the study as a whole: After the peak T cell response, and only then, were repertoires sampled. Donor demographics were predominantly white British with a female majority; clonal diversity may be underestimated.

TCRdb's table, derived via immunoSEQ multiplex PCR, lists solely in-frame clones and lacks some. Of 180,000 or so clones in the sample, around 93% are singletons; the top ten hold around 0.98%. The gene calls are TRBV7-9 and TRBJ1-5; TRBD1 agrees at 10 bases. The TCR sequence derives from an adult who received the MenACWY meningococcal vaccine as a control. The material was peripheral blood, obtained 28 days after the second dose of the MenACWY control vaccine. CDR3 sequence reads: CASSRDRGGNQPQHF. The CDR3 region has the DNA TGTGCCAGCAGCCGGGACAGGGGAGGCAATCAGCCCCAGCATTTT.